This T cell receptor (beta chain) was sequenced in a study of cytomegalovirus exposure and HLA in healthy donors. 60 Vbeta and 13 Jbeta primers were used in PCR. Authors' methods: Later, an analysis found roughly 80 million unique TCR beta chains, and roughly 10 million of these were shared. TCRdb keeps only in-frame clones here, not all; method: immunoSEQ multiplex PCR. V, J and clone size were drawn from that table, and D and trimming were deduced from the DNA. The data hold over 100,000 clones, with 80% to 85% observed a single time. The CDR3 has 17 residues. Sequenced: PBMCs. The rearrangement joins TRBV21-1 to TRBJ2-1; the table assigns TRBD2, which was not confirmed against the DNA. TRBV21-1 is tagged as a pseudogene. The receptor's source is a man younger than 40 in good health and CMV-seropositive. CDR3 DNA: TGTGCCAGCAGCTACCGCGGGTTGGCGGGAGCGCACAATGAGCAGTTCTTC. Translated: CASSYRGLAGAHNEQFF.